Reported below is one TCR beta chain. The antigen remains undetermined. This CDR3 is built from 13 residues. Germline CDR1 reads GTSNPN; CDR2 reads SVGIG (reference sequence). The sample belongs to a study of T cell responses to AZD1222 COVID-19 vaccine. General observations from the study: None of the repertoires were sampled until the peak T cell response had passed.

Using immunoSEQ multiplex PCR, the repertoire was profiled, and TCRdb retains in-frame clones only, with some absent. The table has 130,000 to 150,000 clones, about 87% seen once; the top ten hold 2.2%. The genes are TRBV30 and TRBJ1-3; the D is unclear. This TCR derives from an adult in good health. The source material was peripheral blood, sampled on day 0 of AZD1222 vaccination. Here the CDR3 reads CAGGMNSGNTIYF. DNA for the CDR3: TGTGCTGGAGGGATGAACTCTGGAAACACCATATATTTT. The full variable domain, in which reference TRBV30 and TRBJ1-3 provide the parts outside the CDR3, is SQTIHQWPATLVQPVGSPLSLECTVEGTSNPNLYWYRQAAGRGLQLLFYSVGIGQISSEVPQNLSASRPQDRQFILSSKKLLLSDSGFYLCAGGMNSGNTIYFGEGSWLTVV.